Following are 6 T cell receptor beta chains from one sample sequenced in a study of T cells in Graves' hyperthyroidism and ophthalmopathy. The source material, RNA transcripts, was used to amplify TCR beta CDR3 regions. An initial round of RT-PCR targeting the TCR CDR3 relied on the HTBI primer set. TCRdb passed the multiplex PCR reads through MiXCR, listing each CDR3 protein once. The sample lists 490,000 or so distinct CDR3 sequences; 35% to 50% were seen once. Sequencing input: peripheral blood or thyroid tissue (not recorded which). The receptors were sampled from an adult woman with Graves' disease, either hyperthyroidism or ophthalmopathy (not recorded which).

The V gene is TRBV7-2, the J gene TRBJ1-1; D might be TRBD1 (5 bases). This CDR3 has 14 amino acids. Per the germline V gene, CDR1 is SGHTA and CDR2 is FQGNSA. Trimming cost V 4 bases and J 1 base, with 10 bases left between them. The CDR3 DNA is TGTGCCAGCAGCTCCTGGGGGGGGAACACTGAAGCTTTCTTT. This encodes CASSSWGGNTEAFF.

The chain carries TRBV7-9 and TRBJ2-7, with no clear D. V dropped 6 bases and J dropped 0 bases, with 6 bases sitting between them. The germline CDR1 and CDR2 sequences are SEHNR and FQNEAQ (reference sequence). This CDR3 comprises 12 residues. CDR3 sequence reads: CASRHGSYEQYF. The DNA for the CDR3 is TGTGCCAGCAGGCACGGCTCCTACGAGCAGTACTTC.

The chain carries TRBV20-1 and TRBJ2-5, with TRBD1 identical over 9 bases. This CDR3 is built from 14 residues. The V gene's germline CDR1 is DFQATT and CDR2 SNEGSKA (reference sequence). Losses at the gene ends were 3 bases for V and 3 bases for J; bases not matched to a gene: 5. CDR3 amino acids: CSASSTGGEETQYF. Here the CDR3 DNA reads TGCAGTGCTAGTTCGACAGGGGGGGAAGAGACCCAGTACTTC.

This clonotype was seen just once. V gene TRBV20-1 combines with J gene TRBJ2-3; D not resolved. The CDR3 has 16 residues. CDR1 is DFQATT, CDR2 SNEGSKA, per germline (reference sequence). V dropped 4 bases and J dropped 0 bases, with 17 bases sitting between them. CDR3 nucleotide sequence: TGCAGTGCTAAGCCCCTAACCACGTATAGCACAGATACGCAGTATTTT. Encoded protein: CSAKPLTTYSTDTQYF.

This clonotype was seen repeatedly, ten times or more. V and J are TRBV11-2 and TRBJ2-7, with 7 bases aligning to TRBD1. The CDR3 runs 13 residues. After removal of 5 bases from V and 3 bases from J, the junction contained 4 bases not matched to a gene. Germline lookup yields CDR1 SGHAT and CDR2 FQNNGV. The CDR3 nucleotides read TGTGCCAGCAGCCCGGGACAGTTCTACGAGCAGTACTTC. Amino acids: CASSPGQFYEQYF.

This chain links TRBV19 with TRBJ1-6; D is perhaps TRBD1 (5 bases). V was shortened by 5 bases and J by 8 bases, with 13 bases between the two germline ends. The CDR3 has 14 residues. Germline lookup yields CDR1 LNHDA and CDR2 SQIVND (reference sequence). CDR3 DNA sequence: TGTGCCAGTAGTTTATGGGGGGATTATTCACCCCTCCACTTT. It yields the protein CASSLWGDYSPLHF.